The 32 T cell receptor beta chains given below trace back to one sample, sequenced in a study of cytomegalovirus exposure and HLA in healthy donors (dated by TCRdb to 2016 to 2017). The library was prepared using the immunoSEQ multiplex PCR assay. The multiplex PCR relied on a mix of 60 forward primers for TCR Vbeta segments and 13 reverse primers for TCR Jbeta segments. As stored in TCRdb, this immuneACCESS dataset retains in-frame rearrangements with V and J assigned. A fraction of the clones does not appear; measured against another copy, unresolved V genes explain less than half of the discrepancy, and the remainder lacks a known reason. Within this sample are roughly 180,000 clones, with 60% to 80% of them counted one time only. Over 13% of the sample is held by the ten biggest clonotypes. The material sequenced was PBMCs. These receptors originate from a man aged 45-65 years in good health and CMV-seropositive.

This chain connects TRBV29-1 to TRBJ1-1, with TRBD1 identical over 7 bases. The CDR3 extends over 12 amino acids. The trim removed 4 bases at V and 1 base at J, leaving 0 bases unmatched. Germline-derived CDR1 and CDR2 are SQVTM and ANQGSEA. The CDR3: CSVGDRNTEAFF. DNA of the CDR3: TGCAGCGTTGGGGACAGGAACACTGAAGCTTTCTTT.

The rearrangement joins TRBV15 to TRBJ1-2; D perhaps matches TRBD1 (5 bases). Trimming took off 2 bases at V and 5 bases at J, with 6 bases between the two ends. The germline CDR1 and CDR2 sequences are LNHNV and YYDKDF (reference sequence). This CDR3 has 12 amino acids. The CDR3 region is CATSRQGYGYTF. CDR3 sequence (DNA): TGTGCCACCAGCAGACAGGGTTATGGCTACACCTTC.

The V call is TRBV30, the J call TRBJ1-4, with D tentatively TRBD1 (6 bases). The germline V gene has CDR1 GTSNPN and CDR2 SVGIG (reference sequence). Trimming removed 5 bases at V and 0 bases at J, with 13 bases between. The CDR3 covers 15 residues. In DNA, the CDR3 is TGTGCCTGGCGCACAGGGCATGCAACTAATGAAAAACTGTTTTTT. Protein: CAWRTGHATNEKLFF.

The CDR3 loop reads CASSYLYRLDTDTQYF. CDR3 nucleotides: TGTGCCAGCAGTTACCTTTACAGACTAGACACAGATACGCAGTATTTT. The chain combines TRBV6-5 with TRBJ2-3; D might be TRBD2 (6 bases). V was trimmed by 2 bases and J by 2 bases, leaving 14 bases between them. The germline gives CDR1 MNHEY, CDR2 SVGAGI. The CDR3 extends over 16 amino acids.

The J gene is TRBJ2-7, the V gene TRBV11-2; the D gene is possibly TRBD1 (6 bases). V was shortened by 1 base and J by 6 bases, with 28 bases between the two germline ends. CDR1 and CDR2 from the germline V gene are SGHAT and FQNNGV. The CDR3 runs to 19 residues. This CDR3 is CASSLVYFGRGAGFSEQYF. CDR3 DNA: TGTGCCAGCAGCTTAGTTTATTTCGGCAGGGGCGCAGGATTCTCCGAGCAGTACTTC.

This clone has just a few counts. The V gene is TRBV25-1, the J gene TRBJ2-2; the match to TRBD1 covers 7 bases. This CDR3 is built from 15 residues. Germline lookup yields CDR1 MGHDK and CDR2 SYGVNS. V lost 4 bases, J lost 2 bases, and 4 bases stayed unmatched. The CDR3, as DNA: TGTGCCAGCAGTGGGGGACAGCTAAACACCGGGGAGCTGTTTTTT. It encodes CASSGGQLNTGELFF.

This clone was detected only a few times. The chain joins TRBV2 to TRBJ1-2; TRBD1 matches at 11 bases. CDR1 is SNHLY, CDR2 FYNNEI, per germline. The trim removed 2 bases at V and 7 bases at J, leaving 9 bases unmatched. The CDR3 has 16 amino acids. CDR3 region: CASSELPGQGVGGYTF. CDR3 coding DNA: TGTGCCAGCAGTGAATTGCCGGGACAGGGGGTAGGTGGCTACACCTTC.

The gene calls are TRBV7-6 and TRBJ1-1, with no clear D. The germline V gene encodes CDR1 SGHVS and CDR2 FNYEAQ. V lost 1 base to trimming and J lost 2 bases, with 14 bases between them. There are 16 residues in the CDR3. The CDR3 nucleotides read TGTGCCAGCAGCTTAGGGCGGGGAGGGTCTAACACTGAAGCTTTCTTT. It specifies CASSLGRGGSNTEAFF.

This chain connects TRBV4-2 to TRBJ2-7; 8 bases are a match to TRBD2. The CDR3 contains 17 residues. Trimming removed 0 bases from V and 2 bases from J; junction bases left unmatched: 9. CDR1 LGHNA and CDR2 YNFKEQ come from the germline V gene. The CDR3 loop is CASSQDSGGHLPYEQYV. For the CDR3, the DNA is TGTGCCAGCAGCCAAGATTCGGGGGGGCACTTACCCTACGAGCAGTACGTC.

The gene calls are TRBV4-1 and TRBJ2-3; 7 bases line up with TRBD2. The CDR3 has 16 residues. V lost 1 base, J lost 0 bases, and 4 bases stayed unmatched. Germline lookup yields CDR1 MGHRA and CDR2 YSYEKL. CDR3 residues: CASSQGAGASTDTQYF. CDR3 DNA sequence: TGCGCCAGCAGCCAAGGGGCGGGAGCTAGCACAGATACGCAGTATTTT.

V is TRBV7-2 and J is TRBJ2-3; D may be TRBD1 (6 bases). The CDR3 extends over 15 amino acids. Germline V gene data show CDR1 as SGHTA and CDR2 as FQGNSA. V gave up 2 bases and J gave up 4 bases, with 13 bases separating them. This chain's CDR3 is CASSLMGQRADTQYF. The DNA for the CDR3 is TGTGCCAGCAGCTTAATGGGACAACGGGCAGATACGCAGTATTTT.

V usage is TRBV10-3 and J usage is TRBJ2-7, with 9 bases fitting TRBD1. Germline loops: CDR1 ENHRY, CDR2 SYGVKD. The CDR3 contains 15 residues. V shed 6 bases and J 5 bases; nucleotides not matched to a gene: 11. CDR3 coding DNA: TGTGCCATCAGCTCCGACAGGGGGTTTTTTAACGAGCAGTACGTC. Amino acids: CAISSDRGFFNEQYV.

CDR3 sequence: CASSYGTLEAFF. In DNA form, the CDR3 reads TGTGCCAGCAGTTATGGGACACTCGAAGCTTTCTTT. V and J are TRBV6-1 and TRBJ1-1, with D perhaps TRBD1 (6 bases). Trimming shortened V by 5 bases and J by 8 bases, and 12 bases separated the two germline ends. Germline-derived CDR1 and CDR2 are MNHNS and SASEGT. The CDR3 has 12 amino acids.

The rearrangement links TRBV5-5 to TRBJ2-5; a possible D gene is TRBD1 (6 bases). Germline V gene data show CDR1 as SGHKS and CDR2 as YYEKEE (reference sequence). The V gene lost 4 bases and the J gene lost 2 bases, with 12 bases spanning the gap. The CDR3 is made up of 14 amino acids. In nucleotides, the CDR3 is TGTGCCAGCAGCCCCCAGGGGCTTCAAGAGACCCAGTACTTC. This translates into CASSPQGLQETQYF.

This clone was counted a few times. The chain couples TRBV18 to TRBJ1-2; 8 nucleotides line up with TRBD1. Looked up from germline, CDR1 is KGHSH and CDR2 is LQKENI. The V segment lost 3 bases and the J segment 10 bases; nucleotides outside the gene matches: 10. This CDR3 spans 14 amino acids. Here the CDR3 reads CASSPGQGPTAYTF. The CDR3 nucleotides are TGTGCCAGCTCACCCGGACAGGGCCCCACCGCCTACACCTTC.

This clone came up once. This chain links TRBV2 with TRBJ2-7, with TRBD1 matching over 8 bases. Trimming took 4 bases from V and 5 from J; bases not matched to a gene: 10. Germline CDR1 reads SNHLY; CDR2 reads FYNNEI. This CDR3 has 15 residues. DNA for the CDR3: TGTGCCAGCAGTGTTAAGACAGGGGAGTGGAACGAGCAGTACGTC. It translates to CASSVKTGEWNEQYV.

The rearrangement links TRBV19 to TRBJ1-6; no reliable D call. This CDR3 contains 16 residues. Trimming removed 5 bases from V and 10 bases from J, with 21 bases in between. Germline CDR1 and CDR2: LNHDA and SQIVND (reference sequence). The DNA of the CDR3 is TGTGCCAGTAGTGCCCGGTTCGATCAGAGGCTCTCACCCCTCCACTTT. This codes for CASSARFDQRLSPLHF.

The chain recombines TRBV10-2 with TRBJ1-5; D is uncertain. Trimming took off 2 bases at V and 2 bases at J, with 10 bases between the two ends. The CDR3 has 15 amino acids. Germline CDR1 WSHSY, CDR2 SAAADI. CDR3 in amino acids: CASSEIIYGNQPQHF. CDR3 DNA sequence: TGCGCCAGCAGTGAGATTATATATGGCAATCAGCCCCAGCATTTT.

The chain employs TRBV27 and TRBJ2-7; unclear D gene. Trimming left V 7 bases short and J 10 bases short, with 8 bases between. The length of the CDR3 is 9 residues. Germline V gene lookup returns CDR1 MNHEY and CDR2 SMNVEV (reference sequence). The CDR3 spells CASTYSQYV. CDR3 sequence (DNA): TGTGCCAGCACCTATAGCCAGTACGTC.

In its sample, this clone was seen a few times. This chain connects TRBV5-6 to TRBJ2-7; D perhaps matches TRBD2 (6 bases). The CDR3 totals 14 residues. Germline values: CDR1 SGHDT, CDR2 YYEEEE. V lost 1 base and J lost 2, with 10 bases in between. CDR3 loop: CASSLPGAAYEQYV. CDR3 DNA sequence: TGTGCCAGCAGCTTGCCGGGAGCCGCCTACGAGCAGTACGTC.

The chain joins TRBV6-5 to TRBJ2-5; possible D gene TRBD2, 6 bases. Deletions cut 4 bases from V and 4 bases from J, with 13 bases between. CDR1 MNHEY and CDR2 SVGAGI come from the germline V gene. The CDR3 runs 14 residues. CDR3 bases: TGTGCCAGCAGTTGGGGTCGGGGGACAGAGACCCAGTACTTC. This gives the protein CASSWGRGTETQYF.

This rearrangement joins TRBV7-2 to TRBJ2-1; D not certain. This CDR3 spans 13 amino acids. Germline CDR1 and CDR2: SGHTA and FQGNSA. V was shortened by 5 bases and J by 1 base, with 6 bases between the two germline ends. CDR3 sequence (DNA): TGTGCCAGCAGCCCCCAATCCTACAATGAGCAGTTCTTC. Protein product: CASSPQSYNEQFF. The variable domain in full, with the rest retrieved from reference TRBV7-2 and TRBJ2-1, is GAGVSQSPSNKVTEKGKDVELRCDPISGHTALYWYRQSLGQGLEFLIYFQGNSAPDKSGLPSDRFSAERTGGSVSTLTIQRTQQEDSAVYLCASSPQSYNEQFFGPGTRLTVL.

The chain links TRBV4-1 to TRBJ2-5, with 8 positions matching TRBD2. Per germline, CDR1 MGHRA and CDR2 YSYEKL. V gave up 0 bases and J gave up 7 bases; unmatched junction bases: 7. The CDR3 runs to 15 residues. DNA for the CDR3: TGCGCCAGCAGCCAAGACAGAGCGGGGGTGGGGACCCAGTACTTC. It specifies CASSQDRAGVGTQYF.

The CDR3 nucleotides read TGTGCCAGCTCACCCCCGGGACAGGGGGCACGGACCGGGGAGCTGTTTTTT. Its translation is CASSPPGQGARTGELFF. The chain joins TRBV18 to TRBJ2-2; 12 bases align to TRBD1. V shed 3 bases and J 5 bases; nucleotides not matched to a gene: 7. Germline values: CDR1 KGHSH, CDR2 LQKENI. The CDR3 runs 17 residues.

V and J are TRBV28 and TRBJ1-5; D is undetermined. CDR3 size: 15 residues. Trimming removed 3 bases from V and 3 bases from J, with 12 bases in between. CDR1 is MDHEN, CDR2 SYDVKM, per germline. CDR3 protein: CASSFLTGVNQPQHF. CDR3 coding DNA: TGTGCCAGCAGTTTTCTTACGGGAGTCAATCAGCCCCAGCATTTT.

The gene calls are TRBV18 and TRBJ1-3; D is uncertain. The V and J ends lost 6 bases and 1 base respectively, with 10 bases between them. The CDR3 covers 14 residues. CDR1 is KGHSH, CDR2 LQKENI, per germline. The CDR3 DNA follows: TGTGCCAGCTCGGCAAGGGAGTCTGGAAACACCATATATTTT. It is translated as CASSARESGNTIYF.

V gene TRBV2 combines with J gene TRBJ1-4, with 8 bases aligning to TRBD1. This CDR3 spans 14 amino acids. CDR1 is SNHLY, CDR2 FYNNEI, per germline. V trimming: 4 bases; J trimming: 5 bases; junction bases outside the gene matches: 3. The CDR3 is CASSVHRGNEKLFF. CDR3 bases: TGTGCCAGCAGTGTCCACAGGGGGAATGAAAAACTGTTTTTT.

The gene calls are TRBV6-4 and TRBJ1-1, with D maybe TRBD1 (5 bases). Germline loops: CDR1 MRHNA, CDR2 SNTAGT. The V end was cut by 4 bases, the J end by 1 base, with 7 bases between. The CDR3 has 13 amino acids. CDR3 in DNA: TGTGCCAGCAGTGGAGGACAGAACACTGAAGCTTTCTTT. Residues: CASSGGQNTEAFF.

The rearrangement joins TRBV27 to TRBJ2-5; perhaps TRBD2 as D (6 bases). CDR1 and CDR2 from the germline V gene are MNHEY and SMNVEV (reference sequence). V lost 2 bases, J lost 5 bases, and 15 bases lay in between. The CDR3 length is 15 residues. CDR3 loop: CASSLVGGNRETQYF. CDR3 nucleotide sequence: TGTGCCAGCAGTTTAGTGGGCGGGAACCGGGAGACCCAGTACTTC.

Worth noting for this clone: Other DNA sequences in this sample translate to the same CDR3. This chain joins TRBV5-6 and TRBJ2-7, with D perhaps TRBD1 (5 bases). The CDR3 is 12 residues long. Trimming stripped 5 bases from V and 2 bases from J, with 8 bases between. Germline loops: CDR1 SGHDT, CDR2 YYEEEE. The DNA for the CDR3 is TGTGCCAGCAGTTTGACAGCCTACGAGCAGTACTTC. It is translated as CASSLTAYEQYF.

The chain recombines TRBV28 with TRBJ1-5, with TRBD1 matching over 8 bases. Trimming took 2 bases from V and 0 from J; bases not matched to a gene: 9. CDR1 MDHEN and CDR2 SYDVKM come from the germline V gene. This CDR3 comprises 18 residues. In DNA, the CDR3 is TGTGCCAGCAGTTTAACCGCAGGGGGCGCGGGTAGCAATCAGCCCCAGCATTTT. Its protein is CASSLTAGGAGSNQPQHF.

The chain joins TRBV6-4 to TRBJ2-2, with 9 bases matching TRBD2. The V gene end was trimmed by 8 bases and the J gene end by 4 bases; junction bases not matched to a gene: 8. CDR3 size: 15 residues. Germline V CDR1 and CDR2: MRHNA, SNTAGT. The CDR3 nucleotides are TGTGCCAGCGATAGGGCGGGGGGGCGCACCGGGGAGCTGTTTTTT. Amino acid sequence: CASDRAGGRTGELFF.